This T cell receptor (beta chain) was retrieved from a study of cytomegalovirus exposure and HLA in healthy donors. Findings and caveats of the study: Some TCR beta chains (more than 150 of them) were listed as cytomegalovirus-associated. According to a subsequent analysis, TCR clusters from the first cohort were inclined to appear together in the 120 validation repertoires. Among TCR sequences, most were rare, though some public TCRs appeared in many donors.

The protocol was immunoSEQ multiplex PCR, while the TCRdb copy is restricted to in-frame clones and leaves out a portion. This table holds more than 95,000 clones, more than 70% found once. A word on this clone: Its specificity is unknown.

This CDR3 region has 12 residues. Trimming took off 6 bases at V and 5 bases at J, with 10 bases between the two ends. Germline assignment: CDR1 LNHDA and CDR2 SQIVND (reference sequence). The chain uses TRBV19 and TRBJ1-2; D not resolved. The specimen was PBMCs. The sequence was obtained from a young man in good health and CMV-seronegative. The CDR3: CASSPPLYGYTF. The CDR3 DNA follows: TGTGCCAGTAGCCCACCCCTATATGGCTACACCTTC.